This T cell receptor (beta chain) was documented in a study of T-cell memory formation after mild COVID-19. TCRdb re-analysed the 5' RACE reads in MiXCR, keeping a single row per CDR3 protein. The profile shows about 420,000 distinct CDR3 sequences, about a quarter of them singletons. Turning to this clonotype: Sequence at one end of the junction differs from germline and may be a read error.

The CDR3 contains 12 residues. The germline V gene has CDR1 MDHEN and CDR2 SYDVKM. Sequenced input: PBMCs or a T cell subset sorted from them (not recorded which). The clonotype originates from an adult woman who had mild COVID-19 (a few samples of this study predate the infection). Cell type and time point are not known. J is TRBJ2-7 and V is TRBV28; 8 nucleotides align to TRBD1. The CDR3 nucleotides read TGTGCCAGCAGTCCTCAGGGGACAGGCCCTATCTTC. Protein product: CASSPQGTGPIF.